The rows below give T cell receptor beta chains drawn from one sample of a study of identical twins. TCRdb processed the 5' RACE reads anew with MiXCR; each CDR3 protein has one entry. The table shows some 660,000 distinct CDR3 sequences, with under 9% occurring only once. In addition, the sample was reused for a study of yellow fever vaccine responses in identical twins.

Sequenced sample: PBMCs. All receptors come from a woman younger than 35 in good health. Each CDR3 is given with its conserved first and last residue. The order of the fields is V gene, clone size, J gene, D gene, CDR3 protein, CDR3 DNA. The D gene is left open where the match is weak. The size field is filled for only some rows; it gives once, few, many or a size class.

V gene: TRBV6-2/TRBV6-3; clone size: few; J gene: TRBJ1-2; D gene: .; CDR3 protein: CASSTTADGYTF; CDR3 DNA: TGTGCCAGCAGTACAACCGCTGATGGCTACACCTTC
V gene: TRBV28; clone size: .; J gene: TRBJ2-1; D gene: TRBD1; CDR3 protein: CASSPRTGFGEQFF; CDR3 DNA: TGTGCCAGCAGTCCAAGGACAGGTTTCGGTGAGCAGTTCTTC
V gene: TRBV7-8; clone size: .; J gene: TRBJ2-1; D gene: .; CDR3 protein: CASSLNKGGGYNEQFF; CDR3 DNA: TGTGCCAGCAGCTTAAATAAAGGGGGTGGGTACAATGAGCAGTTCTTC
V gene: TRBV11-1; clone size: .; J gene: TRBJ2-2; D gene: .; CDR3 protein: CASSLVRGAGKNTGELFF; CDR3 DNA: TGTGCCAGCAGCTTAGTCCGGGGGGCAGGAAAGAACACCGGGGAGCTGTTTTTT
V gene: TRBV6-5; clone size: few; J gene: TRBJ2-1; D gene: TRBD2; CDR3 protein: CASSLTSLSEQFF; CDR3 DNA: TGTGCCAGCAGTTTGACTAGCTTGAGTGAGCAGTTCTTC
V gene: TRBV25-1; clone size: many; J gene: TRBJ2-7; D gene: .; CDR3 protein: CASSEDGSYEQYF; CDR3 DNA: TGTGCCAGCAGTGAGGATGGGTCCTACGAGCAGTACTTC
V gene: TRBV28; clone size: few; J gene: TRBJ2-5; D gene: TRBD2; CDR3 protein: CASSVAGGVETQYF; CDR3 DNA: TGTGCCAGCAGTGTAGCGGGGGGGGTCGAGACCCAGTACTTC
V gene: TRBV12-3/TRBV12-4; clone size: many; J gene: TRBJ2-2; D gene: .; CDR3 protein: CASSSGAPPGELFF; CDR3 DNA: TGTGCCAGCAGCTCGGGGGCGCCCCCCGGGGAGCTGTTTTTT
V gene: TRBV20-1; clone size: few; J gene: TRBJ2-7; D gene: .; CDR3 protein: CSAPNRDQNSYEQYF; CDR3 DNA: TGCAGTGCTCCTAACCGGGACCAAAACTCCTACGAGCAGTACTTC
V gene: TRBV20-1; clone size: .; J gene: TRBJ2-2; D gene: .; CDR3 protein: CSASGGRTGELFF; CDR3 DNA: TGCAGTGCTAGTGGGGGACGGACCGGGGAGCTGTTTTTT
V gene: TRBV7-2; clone size: many; J gene: TRBJ2-3; D gene: TRBD2; CDR3 protein: CASSLLGGAVTDTQYF; CDR3 DNA: TGTGCCAGCAGCTTACTCGGGGGGGCGGTGACAGATACGCAGTATTTT
V gene: TRBV2; clone size: few; J gene: TRBJ2-1; D gene: TRBD2; CDR3 protein: CARRLADSSYNEQFF; CDR3 DNA: TGTGCCAGGAGACTAGCAGATAGCTCCTACAATGAGCAGTTCTTC
V gene: TRBV29-1; clone size: few; J gene: TRBJ1-3; D gene: TRBD1; CDR3 protein: CSVGGTAGNTIYF; CDR3 DNA: TGCAGCGTTGGAGGGACAGCTGGAAACACCATATATTTT
V gene: TRBV27; clone size: .; J gene: TRBJ2-7; D gene: .; CDR3 protein: CASSLMPRGPYEQYF; CDR3 DNA: TGTGCCAGCAGTTTGATGCCAAGGGGCCCCTACGAGCAGTACTTC
V gene: TRBV20-1; clone size: .; J gene: TRBJ2-4; D gene: TRBD2; CDR3 protein: CSARDSSGIDIQYF; CDR3 DNA: TGCAGTGCTAGAGATTCTAGCGGGATCGACATTCAGTACTTC
V gene: TRBV29-1; clone size: .; J gene: TRBJ1-1; D gene: .; CDR3 protein: CSVDEQNTEAFF; CDR3 DNA: TGCAGCGTTGACGAACAGAACACTGAAGCTTTCTTT
V gene: TRBV12-3/TRBV12-4; clone size: few; J gene: TRBJ1-4; D gene: TRBD1; CDR3 protein: CASTRRSGTDHEKLFF; CDR3 DNA: TGTGCCAGCACCCGGAGGTCTGGGACAGATCATGAAAAACTGTTTTTT